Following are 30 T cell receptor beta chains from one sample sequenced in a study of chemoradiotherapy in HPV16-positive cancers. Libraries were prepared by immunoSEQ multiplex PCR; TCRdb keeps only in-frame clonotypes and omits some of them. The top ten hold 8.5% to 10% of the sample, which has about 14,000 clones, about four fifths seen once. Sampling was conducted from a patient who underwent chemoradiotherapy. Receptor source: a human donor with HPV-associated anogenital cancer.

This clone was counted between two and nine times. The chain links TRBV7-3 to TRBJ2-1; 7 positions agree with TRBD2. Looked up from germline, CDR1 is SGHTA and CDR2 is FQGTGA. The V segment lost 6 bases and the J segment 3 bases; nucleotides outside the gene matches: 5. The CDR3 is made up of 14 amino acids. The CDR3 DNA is TGTGCCAGCAGTCGGTGGGAGGGCTACAATGAGCAGTTCTTC. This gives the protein CASSRWEGYNEQFF. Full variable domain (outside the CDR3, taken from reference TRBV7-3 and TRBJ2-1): GAGVSQTPSNKVTEKGKYVELRCDPISGHTALYWYRQSLGQGPEFLIYFQGTGAADDSGLPNDRFFAVRPEGSVSTLKIQRTERGDSAVYLCASSRWEGYNEQFFGPGTRLTVL.

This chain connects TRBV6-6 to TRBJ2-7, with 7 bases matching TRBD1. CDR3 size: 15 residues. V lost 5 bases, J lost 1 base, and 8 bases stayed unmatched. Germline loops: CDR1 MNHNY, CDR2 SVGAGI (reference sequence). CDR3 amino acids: CASSNPQGSSYEQYF. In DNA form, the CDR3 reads TGTGCCAGCAGTAATCCACAGGGGTCGTCCTACGAGCAGTACTTC.

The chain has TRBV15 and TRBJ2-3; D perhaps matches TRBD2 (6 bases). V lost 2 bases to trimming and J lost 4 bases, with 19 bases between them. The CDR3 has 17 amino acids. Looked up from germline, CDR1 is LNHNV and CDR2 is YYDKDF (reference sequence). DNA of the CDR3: TGTGCCACCAGCAGAAGATCCGGGAGCGCCTTTCCAGATACGCAGTATTTT. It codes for CATSRRSGSAFPDTQYF.

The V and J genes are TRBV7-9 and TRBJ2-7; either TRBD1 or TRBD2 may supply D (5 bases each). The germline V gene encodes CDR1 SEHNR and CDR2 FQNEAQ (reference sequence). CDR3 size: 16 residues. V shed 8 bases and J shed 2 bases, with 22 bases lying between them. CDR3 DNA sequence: TGTGCCAGCTGGGGGAATGGACTCGCTCAAACCTACGAGCAGTACTTC. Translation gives CASWGNGLAQTYEQYF. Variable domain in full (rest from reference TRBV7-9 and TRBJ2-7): DTGVSQNPRHKITKRGQNVTFRCDPISEHNRLYWYRQTLGQGPEFLTYFQNEAQLEKSRLLSDRFSAERPKGSFSTLEIQRTEQGDSAMYLCASWGNGLAQTYEQYFGPGTRLTVT.

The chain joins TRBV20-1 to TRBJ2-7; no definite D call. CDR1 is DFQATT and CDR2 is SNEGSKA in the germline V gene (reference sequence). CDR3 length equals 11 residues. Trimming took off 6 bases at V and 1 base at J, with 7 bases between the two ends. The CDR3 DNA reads TGCAGTGCGTCGGCTTCCTACGAGCAGTACTTC. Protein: CSASASYEQYF.

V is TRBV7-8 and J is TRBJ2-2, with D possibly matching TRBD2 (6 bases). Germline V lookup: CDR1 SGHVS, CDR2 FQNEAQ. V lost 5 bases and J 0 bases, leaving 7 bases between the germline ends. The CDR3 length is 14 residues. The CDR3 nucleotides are TGTGCCAGCAGCGCGGGGACGAACACCGGGGAGCTGTTTTTT. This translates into CASSAGTNTGELFF.

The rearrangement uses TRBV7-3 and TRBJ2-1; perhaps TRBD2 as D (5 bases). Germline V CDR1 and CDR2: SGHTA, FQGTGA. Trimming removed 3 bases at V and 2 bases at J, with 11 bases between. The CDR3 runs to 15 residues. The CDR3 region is CASSFMRAPYNEQFF. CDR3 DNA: TGTGCCAGCAGCTTTATGAGGGCGCCCTACAATGAGCAGTTCTTC. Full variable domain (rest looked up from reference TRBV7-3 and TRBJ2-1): GAGVSQTPSNKVTEKGKYVELRCDPISGHTALYWYRQSLGQGPEFLIYFQGTGAADDSGLPNDRFFAVRPEGSVSTLKIQRTERGDSAVYLCASSFMRAPYNEQFFGPGTRLTVL.

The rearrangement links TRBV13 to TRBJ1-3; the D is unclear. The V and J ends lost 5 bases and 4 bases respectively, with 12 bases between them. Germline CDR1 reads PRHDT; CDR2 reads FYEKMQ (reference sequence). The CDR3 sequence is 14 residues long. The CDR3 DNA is TGTGCCAGCAGCCCTCAGAGGTCCGGAAACACCATATATTTT. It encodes CASSPQRSGNTIYF.

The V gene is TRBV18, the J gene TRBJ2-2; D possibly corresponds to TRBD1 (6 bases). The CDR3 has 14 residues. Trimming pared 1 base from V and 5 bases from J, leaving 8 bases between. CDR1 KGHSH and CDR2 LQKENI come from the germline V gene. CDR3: CASSPLTGTGELFF. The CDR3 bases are TGTGCCAGCTCACCACTAACAGGGACCGGGGAGCTGTTTTTT.

The CDR3 nucleotides are TGTGCCAGCAGCCGGGACAGGCGGGGCGGGGAGCTGTTTTTT. Translated: CASSRDRRGGELFF. V gene TRBV7-6 combines with J gene TRBJ2-2; 8 nucleotides match TRBD1. The CDR3 consists of 14 residues. CDR1 is SGHVS, CDR2 FNYEAQ, per germline. The ends lost 5 bases at V and 7 bases at J; junction bases unmatched: 6.

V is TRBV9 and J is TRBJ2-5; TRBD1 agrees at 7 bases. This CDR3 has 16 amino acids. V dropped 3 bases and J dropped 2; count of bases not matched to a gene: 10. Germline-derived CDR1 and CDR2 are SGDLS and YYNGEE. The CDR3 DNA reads TGTGCCAGCAGCGATAACCGGGACAGTCTTCAAGAGACCCAGTACTTC. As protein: CASSDNRDSLQETQYF.

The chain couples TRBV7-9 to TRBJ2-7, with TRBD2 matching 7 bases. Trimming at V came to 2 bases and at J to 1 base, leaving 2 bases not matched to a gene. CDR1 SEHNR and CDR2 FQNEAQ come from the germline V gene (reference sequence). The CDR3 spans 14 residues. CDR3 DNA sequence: TGTGCCAGCAGCTTACTAGCGGAGTCCTACGAGCAGTACTTC. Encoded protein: CASSLLAESYEQYF.

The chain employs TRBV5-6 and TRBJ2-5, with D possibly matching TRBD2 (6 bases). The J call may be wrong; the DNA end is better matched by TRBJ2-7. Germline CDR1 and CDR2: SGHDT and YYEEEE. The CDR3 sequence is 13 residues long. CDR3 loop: CASSGGVPYEQYF. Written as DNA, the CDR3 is TGTGCCAGCAGCGGCGGGGTTCCCTACGAGCAGTACTTC.

CDR3 sequence (DNA): TGTGCCAGCAGCTTACTTTCGGATACGCAGTATTTT. Its protein is CASSLLSDTQYF. The chain employs TRBV7-8 and TRBJ2-3; D gene unclear. V dropped 2 bases and J dropped 6 bases, with 6 bases sitting between them. This CDR3 spans 12 amino acids. CDR1 SGHVS and CDR2 FQNEAQ come from the germline V gene.

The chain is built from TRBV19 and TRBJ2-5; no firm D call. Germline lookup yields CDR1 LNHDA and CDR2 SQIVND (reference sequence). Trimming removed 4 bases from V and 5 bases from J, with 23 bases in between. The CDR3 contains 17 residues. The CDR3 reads CASSTPRTTAPLETQYF. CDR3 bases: TGTGCCAGTAGTACACCACGTACTACAGCGCCCTTGGAGACCCAGTACTTC.

This chain's CDR3 is CAISETPYSNQPQHF. Written as DNA, the CDR3 is TGTGCCATCAGTGAGACACCTTATAGCAATCAGCCCCAGCATTTT. The genes are TRBV10-3 and TRBJ1-5; D uncertain. V lost 2 bases and J lost 0, with 8 bases in between. Germline V gives CDR1 ENHRY, CDR2 SYGVKD. This CDR3 is 15 amino acids long.

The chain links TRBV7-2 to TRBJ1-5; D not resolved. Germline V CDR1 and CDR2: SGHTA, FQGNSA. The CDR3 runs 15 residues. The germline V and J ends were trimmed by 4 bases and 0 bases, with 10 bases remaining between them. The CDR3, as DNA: TGTGCCAGCAGCTGGGCGGGGAATAGCAATCAGCCCCAGCATTTT. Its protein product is CASSWAGNSNQPQHF.

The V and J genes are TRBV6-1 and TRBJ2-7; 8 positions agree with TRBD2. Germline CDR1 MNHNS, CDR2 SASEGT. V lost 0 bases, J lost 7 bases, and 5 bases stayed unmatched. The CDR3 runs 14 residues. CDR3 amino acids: CASSEAGTRSEQYF. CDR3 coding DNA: TGTGCCAGCAGTGAAGCCGGGACTAGGTCTGAGCAGTACTTC.

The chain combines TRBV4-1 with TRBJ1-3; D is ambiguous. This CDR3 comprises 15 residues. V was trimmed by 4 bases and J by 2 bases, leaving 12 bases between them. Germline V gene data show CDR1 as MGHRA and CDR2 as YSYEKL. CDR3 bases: TGCGCCAGCAGCCCCACCTTCCGAACTGGAAACACCATATATTTT. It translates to CASSPTFRTGNTIYF.

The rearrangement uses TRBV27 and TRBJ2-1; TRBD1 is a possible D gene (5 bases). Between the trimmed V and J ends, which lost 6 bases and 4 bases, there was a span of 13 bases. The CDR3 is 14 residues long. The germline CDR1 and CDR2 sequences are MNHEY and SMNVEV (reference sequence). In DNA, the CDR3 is TGTGCCAGCAGCCCGACAACAGGTTACAATGAGCAGTTCTTC. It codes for CASSPTTGYNEQFF.

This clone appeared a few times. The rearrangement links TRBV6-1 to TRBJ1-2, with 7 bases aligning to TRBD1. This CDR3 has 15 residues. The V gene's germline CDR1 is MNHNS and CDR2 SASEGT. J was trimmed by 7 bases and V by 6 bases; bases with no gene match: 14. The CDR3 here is CASSPNTGDYSGYTF. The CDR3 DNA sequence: TGTGCCAGCAGCCCCAACACAGGGGACTACTCTGGCTACACCTTC.

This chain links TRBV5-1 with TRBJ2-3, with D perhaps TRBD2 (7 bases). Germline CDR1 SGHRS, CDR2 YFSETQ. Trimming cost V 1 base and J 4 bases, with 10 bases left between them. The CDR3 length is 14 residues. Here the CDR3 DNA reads TGCGCCAGCAGCTTGCAAGGGGGGGCAGATACGCAGTATTTT. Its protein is CASSLQGGADTQYF.

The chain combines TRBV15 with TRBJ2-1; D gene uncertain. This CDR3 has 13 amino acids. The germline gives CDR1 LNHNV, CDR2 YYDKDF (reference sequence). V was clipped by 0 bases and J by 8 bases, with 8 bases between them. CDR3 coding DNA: TGTGCCACCAGCAGAGATGATGGAGATGAGCAGTTCTTC. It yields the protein CATSRDDGDEQFF.

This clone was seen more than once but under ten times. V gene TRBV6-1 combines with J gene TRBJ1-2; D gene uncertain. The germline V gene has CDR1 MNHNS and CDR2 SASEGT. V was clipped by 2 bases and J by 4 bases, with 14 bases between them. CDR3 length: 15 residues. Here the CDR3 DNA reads TGTGCCAGCAGTGAACAAGGGTCCCTGGCCTATGGCTACACCTTC. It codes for CASSEQGSLAYGYTF.

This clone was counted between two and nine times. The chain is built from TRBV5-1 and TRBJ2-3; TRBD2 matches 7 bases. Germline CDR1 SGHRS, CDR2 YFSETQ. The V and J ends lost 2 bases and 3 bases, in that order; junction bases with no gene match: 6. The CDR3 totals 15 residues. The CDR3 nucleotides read TGCGCCAGCAGCTTAGCGGGGATAGGGACAGATACGCAGTATTTT. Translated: CASSLAGIGTDTQYF.

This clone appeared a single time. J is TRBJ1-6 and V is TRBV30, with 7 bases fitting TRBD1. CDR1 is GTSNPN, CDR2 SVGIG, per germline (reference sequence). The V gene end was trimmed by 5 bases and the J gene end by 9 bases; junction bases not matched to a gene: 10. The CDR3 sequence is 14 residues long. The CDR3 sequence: CAWRDRQGPSPLHF. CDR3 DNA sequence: TGTGCCTGGCGCGACCGACAGGGACCTTCACCCCTCCACTTT.

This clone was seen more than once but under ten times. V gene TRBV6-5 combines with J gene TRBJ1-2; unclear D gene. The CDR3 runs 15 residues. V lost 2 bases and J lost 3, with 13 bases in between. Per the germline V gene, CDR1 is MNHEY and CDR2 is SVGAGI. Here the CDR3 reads CASSYTPFGDYGYTF. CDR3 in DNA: TGTGCCAGCAGTTACACCCCTTTCGGGGACTATGGCTACACCTTC.

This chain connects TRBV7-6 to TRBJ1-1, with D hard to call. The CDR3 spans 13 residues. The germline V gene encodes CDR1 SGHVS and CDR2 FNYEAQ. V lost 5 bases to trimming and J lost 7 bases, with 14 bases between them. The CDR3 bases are TGTGCCAGCAGCCCAGGTTTGAGGGTTGAAGCTTTCTTT. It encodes CASSPGLRVEAFF.

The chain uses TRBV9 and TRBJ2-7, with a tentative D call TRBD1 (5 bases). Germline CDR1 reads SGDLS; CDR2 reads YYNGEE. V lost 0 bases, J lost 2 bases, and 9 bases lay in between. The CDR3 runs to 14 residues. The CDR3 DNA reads TGTGCCAGCAGCGTAGCTGGCAGGGCCTACGAGCAGTACTTC. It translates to CASSVAGRAYEQYF.

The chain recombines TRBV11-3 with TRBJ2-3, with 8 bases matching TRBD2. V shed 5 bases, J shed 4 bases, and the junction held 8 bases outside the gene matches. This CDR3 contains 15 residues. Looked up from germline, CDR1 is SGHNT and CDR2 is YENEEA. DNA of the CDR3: TGTGCCAGCAGCCCCGGGACTAGTCAACCAGATACGCAGTATTTT. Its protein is CASSPGTSQPDTQYF.